What follows are 2 T cell receptor beta chains derived from one specimen sequenced in a study of blood T cells in healthy people across ages. Next came a second PCR, run for about 7 to 12 cycles, which used a sample-barcoded 5' primer along with a J-beta primer mix. TCRdb called the 5' RACE reads again in MiXCR, with one record for every CDR3 protein. Here the sample spans 630,000 or so distinct CDR3 sequences, approximately 29% being singletons. Specimen: blood. These receptors all stem from a woman aged 80 or over in good health.

This clonotype occurred many times. This sequence joins TRBV6-1 and TRBJ2-7, with 7 nucleotides matching TRBD1. This CDR3 has 15 residues. With 7 bases clipped from V and 3 bases from J, the junction kept 12 bases outside the gene matches. Germline CDR1 is MNHNS and CDR2 is SASEGT. As DNA, the CDR3 is TGTGCCAGCAATGCCGGGACAGCATCCTTCTACGAGCAGTACTTC. This codes for CASNAGTASFYEQYF.

This clonotype was recorded at least ten times. The rearrangement joins TRBV12-3 or TRBV12-4 to TRBJ2-1; no reliable D call. This CDR3 contains 15 residues. Trimming shortened V by 1 base and J by 2 bases, and 9 bases separated the two germline ends. The CDR3 region is CASSLGGLPYNEQFF. In DNA, the CDR3 is TGTGCCAGCAGTTTAGGAGGTCTACCCTACAATGAGCAGTTCTTC.